This T cell receptor (beta chain) was sequenced for a study of blood T cell repertoires in COVID-19. Study information: Samples came from the United States, Italy and Spain, spanning acute and convalescent COVID-19.

This CDR3 is 15 amino acids long. CDR1 and CDR2 from the germline V gene are SGHTA and FQGNSA. J gave up 2 bases and V 7 bases, and 4 bases lay outside the gene matches. The table came from immunoSEQ multiplex PCR; TCRdb's copy has only in-frame clones and leaves some out. Here the sample spans under 150,000 clones, around 84% being singletons. This sequence joins TRBV7-2 and TRBJ2-3; 12 positions agree with TRBD2. Sample: peripheral blood. This TCR came from a human donor in a cohort sampled during active COVID-19. The CDR3 bases are TGTGCCAGCACTCTAGCGGGGGGGTACACAGATACGCAGTATTTT. Translated: CASTLAGGYTDTQYF.